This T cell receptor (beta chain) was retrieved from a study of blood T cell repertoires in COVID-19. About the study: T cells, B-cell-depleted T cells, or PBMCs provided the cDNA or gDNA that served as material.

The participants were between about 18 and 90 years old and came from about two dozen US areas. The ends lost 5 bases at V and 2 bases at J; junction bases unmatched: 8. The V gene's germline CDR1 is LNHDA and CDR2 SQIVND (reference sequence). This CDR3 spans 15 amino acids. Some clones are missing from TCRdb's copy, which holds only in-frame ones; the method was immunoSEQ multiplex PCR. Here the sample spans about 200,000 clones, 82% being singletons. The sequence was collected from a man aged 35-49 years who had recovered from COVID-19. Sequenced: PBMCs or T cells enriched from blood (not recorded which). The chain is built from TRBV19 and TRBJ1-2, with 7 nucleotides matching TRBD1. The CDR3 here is CASSPDRAENYGYTF. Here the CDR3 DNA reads TGTGCCAGTAGTCCCGACAGGGCAGAGAACTATGGCTACACCTTC.